This T cell receptor (beta chain) was observed in a study of cytomegalovirus exposure and HLA in healthy donors. PCR used 60 Vbeta primers and 13 Jbeta primers. Assay: immunoSEQ multiplex PCR; the TCRdb copy retains only in-frame clones and omits some. The sample has 150,000 to 200,000 clones, around 80% seen once; the top ten hold approximately 4.7%. This CDR3 has 15 residues. V shed 6 bases and J 1 base; nucleotides not matched to a gene: 8. Germline CDR1 is LNHDA and CDR2 is SQIVND (reference sequence). The sequence came from a woman in her 30s in good health and CMV-seropositive. Sequencing was done on a sample of PBMCs. This chain connects TRBV19 to TRBJ2-5; TRBD2 matches at 7 bases. CDR3 nucleotides: TGTGCCAGTAGCCTTCTAGCGGAGGGCCAAGAGACCCAGTACTTC. It encodes CASSLLAEGQETQYF.